Sequencing of this TCR beta chain was carried out in a study of blood T cell repertoires in COVID-19. Authors' data handling: Reference gene primer amplification in the assay estimated nucleated cell counts. The protocol was immunoSEQ multiplex PCR, while the TCRdb copy is restricted to in-frame clones and leaves out a portion. V, J and clone size are taken as reported in that table, and D and trimming were inferred from the DNA itself. The table lists 150,000 or so clones, over 70% of them singletons. Germline V gives CDR1 SGHTA, CDR2 FQGNSA. This CDR3 spans 17 amino acids. Germline trimming cut 3 bases from V and 5 bases from J; bases unmatched to any gene: 13.

The TCR comes from a man between 60 and 70 years old with acute or convalescent COVID-19. Input material: peripheral blood. The genes are TRBV7-2 and TRBJ2-3; 8 bases match TRBD2. The CDR3 region is CASSLRGAGALGDTQYF. CDR3 DNA: TGTGCCAGCAGCTTGAGAGGAGCGGGAGCCCTCGGAGATACGCAGTATTTT.